This T cell receptor beta chain was observed in a study of beta chain features in type 1 diabetes. All sorted populations exceeded 95% purity. cDNA synthesis used the whole RNA isolate, giving expressed TCRB sequences. The table came from immunoSEQ multiplex PCR; TCRdb's copy has only in-frame clones and leaves some out. The sample lists some 60,000 clones, approximately 59% occurring once. Deletions cut 4 bases from V and 10 bases from J, with 12 bases between. CDR1 and CDR2 from the germline V gene are SGHRS and YFSETQ. The CDR3 runs to 12 residues. This clone has just a few counts. Sequencing was done on a sample of Tregs from blood. The chain links TRBV5-1 to TRBJ2-1; D is perhaps TRBD1 (6 bases). This sequence was found in a woman in her late teens or twenties in good health. CDR3 sequence (DNA): TGCGCCAGCAGCCCCGAACAGGGCGAGCAGTTCTTC. This codes for CASSPEQGEQFF.